Shown below are 10 T cell receptor beta chains from a single sample sequenced in a study of EBV T-cell therapy then PD-1 blockade in nasopharyngeal carcinoma. Assay used: immunoSEQ multiplex PCR; TCRdb lists only in-frame clones, some missing. In the table there are approximately 25,000 clones, roughly 84% of which are singletons. No cognate antigen is known for these TCRs. Specified treatment: AdE1-LMPpoly-expanded autologous EBV-specific T-cell therapy followed by anti-PD-1 nivolumab. Specimen: CD8+ T cells from blood, collected at day 61 from a patient whose treatment included autologous EBV-specific T cells and nivolumab. The receptors were gathered from a middle-aged man with nasopharyngeal carcinoma.

The rearrangement links TRBV6-2 or TRBV6-3 to TRBJ2-7, with TRBD2 as a possible D gene (6 bases). In germline, CDR1 is MNHEY, CDR2 SVGEGT. Trimming stripped 1 base from V and 2 bases from J, with 9 bases between. This CDR3 region has 14 residues. The CDR3 protein is CASSYWAGPYEQYF. The DNA of the CDR3 is TGTGCCAGCAGTTACTGGGCGGGGCCCTACGAGCAGTACTTC.

V and J are TRBV5-6 and TRBJ1-2; unclear D gene. From germline, CDR1 is SGHDT and CDR2 YYEEEE. V lost 1 base and J lost 6, with 19 bases in between. The CDR3 contains 16 residues. The CDR3 spells CASSLRSLGMPDGYTF. As DNA, the CDR3 is TGTGCCAGCAGCTTGCGGTCTCTCGGGATGCCCGATGGCTACACCTTC.

The chain uses TRBV6-1 and TRBJ1-5; no firm D call. V shed 7 bases and J shed 9 bases, with 16 bases lying between them. The CDR3 has 13 residues. In germline, CDR1 is MNHNS, CDR2 SASEGT. The CDR3 DNA sequence: TGTGCCAGCACCCTGGGCCCCGCCCGGCCCCAGCATTTT. Translated: CASTLGPARPQHF.

This clone was found once. The V gene is TRBV30, the J gene TRBJ1-5, with D possibly being TRBD1 (5 bases). V gave up 0 bases and J gave up 2 bases, with 8 bases separating them. Germline CDR1 reads GTSNPN; CDR2 reads SVGIG (reference sequence). There are 14 residues in the CDR3. The CDR3 bases are TGTGCCTGGAGTGTGGTGGGGGGCAATCAGCCCCAGCATTTT. This codes for CAWSVVGGNQPQHF.

The V call is TRBV6-5, the J call TRBJ2-3; 8 bases line up with TRBD2. V lost 7 bases and J lost 2; bases outside the gene matches: 8. CDR3 size: 15 residues. Germline values: CDR1 MNHEY, CDR2 SVGAGI. For the CDR3, the DNA is TGTGCCAGCACCACGGGAGGGGACCCCACAGATACGCAGTATTTT. It yields the protein CASTTGGDPTDTQYF.

J is TRBJ1-1 and V is TRBV2; D is possibly TRBD1 (5 bases). Trimming left V 1 base short and J 6 bases short, with 15 bases between. CDR1 and CDR2 from the germline V gene are SNHLY and FYNNEI. The CDR3 is 15 amino acids. For the CDR3, the DNA is TGTGCCAGCAGTGAAGTATTGGGGCATGTGGCTGAAGCTTTCTTT. This sequence encodes CASSEVLGHVAEAFF. Combining the CDR3 with reference TRBV2 and TRBJ1-1 gives the whole variable domain EPEVTQTPSHQVTQMGQEVILRCVPISNHLYFYWYRQILGQKVEFLVSFYNNEISEKSEIFDDQFSVERPDGSNFTLKIRSTKLEDSAMYFCASSEVLGHVAEAFFGQGTRLTVV.

V usage is TRBV6-2 or TRBV6-3 and J usage is TRBJ2-1; D is unresolved. CDR1 and CDR2 from the germline V gene are MNHEY and SVGEGT. This CDR3 is 11 amino acids long. The V end was cut by 4 bases, the J end by 8 bases, with 6 bases between. The CDR3 spells CASSLWYEQFF. The CDR3 nucleotides are TGTGCCAGCAGTTTATGGTATGAGCAGTTCTTC.

This rearrangement joins TRBV12-3 or TRBV12-4 to TRBJ1-6, with 10 bases matching TRBD1. The CDR3 is 13 amino acids. V gave up 6 bases and J gave up 13 bases; unmatched junction bases: 6. CDR3 DNA: TGTGCCAGCAGACCGGACAGGGGGAGTCCCCTCCACTTT. Translated, it gives CASRPDRGSPLHF.

This rearrangement joins TRBV5-4 to TRBJ1-1; D is undetermined. V was trimmed by 4 bases and J by 6 bases, leaving 13 bases between them. Germline V gene data show CDR1 as SGHNT and CDR2 as YYREEE (reference sequence). There are 13 residues in the CDR3. CDR3 in DNA: TGTGCCAGCAGCCCAGGAGGGTCCCCTGAAGCTTTCTTT. Amino acids: CASSPGGSPEAFF.

This clone appeared a few times. The rearrangement links TRBV11-1 to TRBJ2-3; TRBD2 matches 10 bases. The CDR3 contains 15 residues. The germline V gene has CDR1 SGHAT and CDR2 FQDESV (reference sequence). Unmatched junction bases numbered 6, after V lost 5 bases and J lost 4 bases. Here the CDR3 reads CASSGLAETPDTQYF. CDR3 nucleotide sequence: TGTGCCAGCAGCGGACTAGCGGAGACACCAGATACGCAGTATTTT. The whole variable domain, remainder taken from reference TRBV11-1 and TRBJ2-3, is EAEVAQSPRYKITEKSQAVAFWCDPISGHATLYWYRQILGQGPELLVQFQDESVVDDSQLPKDRFSAERLKGVDSTLKIQPAELGDSAMYLCASSGLAETPDTQYFGPGTRLTVL.